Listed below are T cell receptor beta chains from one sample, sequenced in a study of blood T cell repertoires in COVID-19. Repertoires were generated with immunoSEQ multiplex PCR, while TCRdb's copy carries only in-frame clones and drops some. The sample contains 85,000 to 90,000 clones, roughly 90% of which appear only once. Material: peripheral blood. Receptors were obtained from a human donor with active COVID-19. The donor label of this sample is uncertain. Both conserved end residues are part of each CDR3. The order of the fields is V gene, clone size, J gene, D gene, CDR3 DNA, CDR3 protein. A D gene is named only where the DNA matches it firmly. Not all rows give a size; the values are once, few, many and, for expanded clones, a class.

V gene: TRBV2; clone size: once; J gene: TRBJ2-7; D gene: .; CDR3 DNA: TGTGCCAGCAGTGAAATGGGGGGCGAGCAGTACTTC; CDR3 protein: CASSEMGGEQYF
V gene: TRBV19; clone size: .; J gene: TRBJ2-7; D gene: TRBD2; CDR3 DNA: TGTGCCAGTAGTATGGCCCGGACTAGCGGGGTGATGTACGAGCAGTACTTC; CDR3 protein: CASSMARTSGVMYEQYF
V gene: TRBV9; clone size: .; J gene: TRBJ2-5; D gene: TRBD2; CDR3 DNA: TGTGCCAGCAGCCCCAGCGGGGAACTACAAGAGACCCAGTACTTC; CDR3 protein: CASSPSGELQETQYF
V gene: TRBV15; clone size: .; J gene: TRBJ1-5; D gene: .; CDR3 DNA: TGTGCCACCAGCAGAGTTGGGCAGGGAAGCAATCAGCCCCAGCATTTT; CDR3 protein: CATSRVGQGSNQPQHF
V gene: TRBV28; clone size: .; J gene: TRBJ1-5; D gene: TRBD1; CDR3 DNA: TGTGCCAGCAGACCCGGACAGGTCCGTCAGCCCCAGCATTTT; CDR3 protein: CASRPGQVRQPQHF
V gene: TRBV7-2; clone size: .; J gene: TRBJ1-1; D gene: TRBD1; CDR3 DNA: TGTGCCAGCAGCATAACCCGGGACAGGGTTACTGAAGCTTTCTTT; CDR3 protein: CASSITRDRVTEAFF
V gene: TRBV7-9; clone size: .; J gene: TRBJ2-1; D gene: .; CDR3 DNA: TGTGCCAGCAGCTTAGTCGGGGAACGGGAGCAGTTCTTC; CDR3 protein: CASSLVGEREQFF
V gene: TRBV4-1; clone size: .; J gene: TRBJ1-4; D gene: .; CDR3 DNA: TGCGCCAGCAGCCAAGACAGCGGGGGGGGGTCGGCTGAAAAACTGTTTTTT; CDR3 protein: CASSQDSGGGSAEKLFF
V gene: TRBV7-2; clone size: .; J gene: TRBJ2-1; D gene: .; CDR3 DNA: TGTGCCAGCAGCCCTGACATGAGCTCCTACAATGAGCAGTTCTTC; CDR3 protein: CASSPDMSSYNEQFF
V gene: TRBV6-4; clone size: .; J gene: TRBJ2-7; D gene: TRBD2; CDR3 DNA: TGTGCCAGTGCCCGGGAAGCGGGGTACGAGCAGTACTTC; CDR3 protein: CASAREAGYEQYF
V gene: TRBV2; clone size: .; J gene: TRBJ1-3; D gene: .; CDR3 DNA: TGTGCCAGCAGTCGCCTCAGGGGCCCTGGAAACACCATATATTTT; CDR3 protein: CASSRLRGPGNTIYF
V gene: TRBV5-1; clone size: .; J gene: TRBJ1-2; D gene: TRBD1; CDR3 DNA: TGCGCCAGCAGCTTGGAGAGACAGGGAATCGGCGGCTACACCTTC; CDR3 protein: CASSLERQGIGGYTF
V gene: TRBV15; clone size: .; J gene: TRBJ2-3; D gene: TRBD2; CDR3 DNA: TGTGCCACTGCTAGCGGGGGGTTAGATACGCAGTATTTT; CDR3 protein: CATASGGLDTQYF
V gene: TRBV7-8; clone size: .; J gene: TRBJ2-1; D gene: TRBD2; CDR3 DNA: TGTGCCACCCTTAGCGGGGGGGCCGCTGAGCAGTTCTTC; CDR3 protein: CATLSGGAAEQFF
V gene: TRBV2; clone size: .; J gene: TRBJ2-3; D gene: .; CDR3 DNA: TGTGCCAGCATCCCTCAAGGAGTGGATACGCAGTATTTT; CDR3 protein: CASIPQGVDTQYF
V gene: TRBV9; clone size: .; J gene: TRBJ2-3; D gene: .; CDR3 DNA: TGTGCCAGCAGCGTAGTCCGGGGGAACGGCACAGATACGCAGTATTTT; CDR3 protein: CASSVVRGNGTDTQYF
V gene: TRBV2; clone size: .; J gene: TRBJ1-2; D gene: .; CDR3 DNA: TGTGCCAGCAGTGACAGAACTAACTATGGCTACACCTTC; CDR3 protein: CASSDRTNYGYTF